These T cell receptor beta chains were read from a single sample in a study of blood T cell repertoires in COVID-19. Sequenced by immunoSEQ multiplex PCR; TCRdb stores in-frame clones only, minus some. The table records 150,000 to 200,000 clones, approximately 80% of them present only once. Input material: peripheral blood. Receptors originate from a woman of 80 years or more with COVID-19, enrolled during active disease. CDR3s include the opening cysteine and the closing phenylalanine or tryptophan. D genes are given only for firm matches. Some rows have no size entry. The others give once, few or many, or a class for an expanded clone.

d_gene	v_gene	len	abundance	j_gene	CDR3aa	CDR3nt
-	TRBV11-3	17	-	TRBJ2-1	CASSGGLGPFSYNEQFF	TGTGCCAGCTCTGGAGGGCTAGGCCCCTTCTCCTACAATGAGCAGTTCTTC
-	TRBV5-5	14	-	TRBJ2-5	CASLLGPLQETQYF	TGTGCCAGCCTCTTGGGGCCGCTCCAAGAGACCCAGTACTTC
-	TRBV4-2	14	once	TRBJ1-6	CASSLDRINSPLHF	TGTGCCAGCAGCCTAGACAGGATTAATTCACCCCTCCACTTT
TRBD1	TRBV9	19	-	TRBJ2-2	CASSDHLEQGAIRTGELFF	TGTGCCAGCAGCGACCACCTAGAGCAGGGGGCGATTCGCACCGGGGAGCTGTTTTTT
TRBD1	TRBV30	14	-	TRBJ1-6	CAWAQGPDNSPLHF	TGTGCCTGGGCACAGGGGCCCGATAATTCACCCCTCCACTTT
TRBD2	TRBV10-1	14	-	TRBJ2-7	CASIGLAGGHEQYF	TGCGCCAGCATTGGACTAGCGGGGGGGCACGAGCAGTACTTC
-	TRBV6-6	13	-	TRBJ1-1	CASSHSSNTEAFF	TGTGCCAGCAGTCACTCTAGCAACACTGAAGCTTTCTTT
TRBD1	TRBV20-1	11	-	TRBJ2-7	CSARTGSEQYF	TGCAGTGCTCGGACAGGGTCCGAGCAGTACTTC
-	TRBV4-2	15	-	TRBJ1-2	CASSQVEGSPYGYTF	TGTGCCAGCAGCCAAGTTGAGGGAAGCCCCTATGGCTACACCTTC
-	TRBV27	14	-	TRBJ2-1	CASSISGSYNEQFF	TGTGCCAGCAGTATTAGCGGTTCCTACAATGAGCAGTTCTTC
-	TRBV5-1	16	-	TRBJ1-1	CASSIGDMNVGTEAFF	TGCGCCAGCAGCATCGGGGACATGAATGTCGGCACTGAAGCTTTCTTT
TRBD2	TRBV4-1	16	-	TRBJ2-1	CASSQVVASGRGEQFF	TGCGCCAGCAGCCAAGTAGTGGCTAGCGGGAGGGGTGAGCAGTTCTTC
TRBD1	TRBV4-2	16	-	TRBJ2-7	CASSQDYGTGSYEQYF	TGTGCCAGCAGCCAAGATTACGGGACAGGCTCCTACGAGCAGTACTTC
-	TRBV11-2	12	-	TRBJ1-1	CASSLLRAEAFF	TGTGCCAGCAGCTTATTAAGAGCTGAAGCTTTCTTT
TRBD1	TRBV6-1	17	-	TRBJ1-2	CASSVSGTGMPGYGYTF	TGTGCCAGCAGTGTCTCCGGGACAGGCATGCCGGGTTATGGCTACACCTTC
-	TRBV5-5	14	-	TRBJ1-5	CASSLESGEQPQHF	TGTGCCAGCAGCTTGGAATCCGGGGAACAGCCCCAGCATTTT
TRBD1	TRBV9	15	-	TRBJ1-1	CASKPPQGANTEAFF	TGTGCCAGCAAACCTCCCCAGGGGGCAAACACTGAAGCTTTCTTT
TRBD1	TRBV11-3	15	-	TRBJ2-3	CASSFRQGGTDTQYF	TGTGCCAGCAGCTTCCGACAGGGGGGCACAGATACGCAGTATTTT
-	TRBV11-2	13	-	TRBJ2-7	CASSFGTNYEQYF	TGTGCCAGCAGCTTCGGGACAAACTACGAGCAGTACTTC
-	TRBV11-2	14	-	TRBJ2-2	CASSLDMGPGELFF	TGTGCCAGCAGCTTAGATATGGGGCCCGGGGAGCTGTTTTTT
-	TRBV18	12	-	TRBJ1-2	CASSQAYYGYTF	TGTGCCAGCTCTCAAGCTTACTATGGCTACACCTTC
TRBD1	TRBV19	16	-	TRBJ2-7	CASSILGRDRAYEQYF	TGTGCCAGTAGTATTTTGGGACGGGACAGAGCTTACGAGCAGTACTTC
-	TRBV2	14	-	TRBJ1-2	CASSGRVHAYGYTF	TGTGCCAGCAGTGGCCGGGTTCATGCCTATGGCTACACCTTC
-	TRBV9	18	-	TRBJ2-3	CASSGRPGQGIRTDTQYF	TGTGCCAGCAGCGGGAGGCCCGGCCAGGGGATTCGCACAGATACGCAGTATTTT
-	TRBV3-1/TRBV3-2	15	-	TRBJ2-7	CASSQNAGATYEQYF	TGTGCCAGCAGCCAAAACGCGGGGGCGACCTACGAGCAGTACTTC
-	TRBV3-1/TRBV3-2	16	-	TRBJ1-6	CASSPGGTWRNSPLHF	TGTGCCAGCAGCCCCGGGGGTACATGGAGGAATTCACCCCTCCACTTT
-	TRBV18	16	-	TRBJ1-4	CASSPRPPALNEKLFF	TGTGCCAGCTCACCACGGCCACCTGCCCTTAATGAAAAACTGTTTTTT
-	TRBV10-3	16	once	TRBJ1-5	CAISERGGTANQPQHF	TGTGCCATCAGTGAGAGAGGCGGGACGGCGAATCAGCCCCAGCATTTT
-	TRBV13	13	once	TRBJ2-1	CASCGRGYNEQFF	TGTGCCAGCTGTGGCAGGGGATACAATGAGCAGTTCTTC
-	TRBV9	14	-	TRBJ1-1	CASSVAGRNTEAFF	TGTGCCAGCAGCGTAGCTGGCAGGAACACTGAAGCTTTCTTT
TRBD1	TRBV2	15	-	TRBJ1-6	CASQGDLFSNSPLHF	TGTGCCAGCCAGGGGGACCTTTTTTCTAATTCACCCCTCCACTTT
TRBD2	TRBV28	17	-	TRBJ2-2	CASRPRGLAANTGELFF	TGTGCCAGCAGGCCAAGGGGACTAGCGGCGAACACCGGGGAGCTGTTTTTT
-	TRBV5-8	14	once	TRBJ1-1	CASSLIRGNTEAFF	TGTGCCAGCAGCTTGATTCGGGGGAACACTGAAGCTTTCTTT
-	TRBV9	15	-	TRBJ2-2	CASSVGAGESGELFF	TGTGCCAGCAGCGTAGGGGCAGGGGAATCCGGGGAGCTGTTTTTT
TRBD1	TRBV29-1	11	-	TRBJ2-7	CSVEHRGEQYF	TGCAGCGTTGAACACAGGGGCGAGCAGTACTTC
TRBD2	TRBV2	16	-	TRBJ2-3	CASSATGLAGGGTQYF	TGTGCCAGCAGCGCTACAGGACTAGCGGGAGGAGGTACGCAGTATTTT
-	TRBV6-1	16	-	TRBJ2-3	CASSELVGGPTDTQYF	TGTGCCAGCAGTGAATTGGTGGGGGGGCCAACGGATACGCAGTATTTT
-	TRBV5-1	13	-	TRBJ2-2	CASSPGYTGELFF	TGCGCCAGCAGCCCGGGATACACCGGGGAGCTGTTTTTT
TRBD2	TRBV4-1	15	-	TRBJ2-7	CASSQAGGTSYEQYF	TGCGCCAGCAGCCAAGCGGGGGGGACCTCCTACGAGCAGTACTTC
TRBD1	TRBV3-1/TRBV3-2	14	-	TRBJ1-2	CASSPRTGYYGYTF	TGTGCCAGCAGCCCCAGGACAGGGTACTATGGCTACACCTTC
TRBD1	TRBV2	15	-	TRBJ2-2	CASSEGQGYTGELFF	TGTGCCAGCAGTGAAGGACAGGGCTACACCGGGGAGCTGTTTTTT
TRBD1	TRBV5-6	16	-	TRBJ1-5	CASSVSGTGVLQPQHF	TGTGCCAGCAGCGTATCCGGGACAGGGGTTTTACAGCCCCAGCATTTT
TRBD1	TRBV19	17	once	TRBJ1-2	CASSMGDSRLLNYGYTF	TGTGCCAGTAGTATGGGGGACAGCCGTTTACTCAACTATGGCTACACCTTC
-	TRBV6-2/TRBV6-3	12	-	TRBJ1-5	CASSYEAQPQHF	TGTGCCAGCAGTTACGAGGCTCAGCCCCAGCATTTT
-	TRBV21-1	19	-	TRBJ1-2	CASSPLGPKSFFSNYGYTF	TGTGCCAGCAGCCCCCTTGGGCCCAAGAGTTTTTTTTCTAACTATGGCTACACCTTC
-	TRBV29-1	11	-	TRBJ1-4	CSARYREKLFF	TGCAGTGCCAGGTACCGAGAAAAACTGTTTTTT
-	TRBV19	16	once	TRBJ1-5	CASSIEDRRFYQPQHF	TGTGCCAGTAGTATCGAAGACAGGAGATTTTATCAGCCCCAGCATTTT
-	TRBV6-5	14	-	TRBJ2-7	CASMAQASSYEQYF	TGTGCCAGCATGGCCCAGGCCAGCTCCTACGAGCAGTACTTC